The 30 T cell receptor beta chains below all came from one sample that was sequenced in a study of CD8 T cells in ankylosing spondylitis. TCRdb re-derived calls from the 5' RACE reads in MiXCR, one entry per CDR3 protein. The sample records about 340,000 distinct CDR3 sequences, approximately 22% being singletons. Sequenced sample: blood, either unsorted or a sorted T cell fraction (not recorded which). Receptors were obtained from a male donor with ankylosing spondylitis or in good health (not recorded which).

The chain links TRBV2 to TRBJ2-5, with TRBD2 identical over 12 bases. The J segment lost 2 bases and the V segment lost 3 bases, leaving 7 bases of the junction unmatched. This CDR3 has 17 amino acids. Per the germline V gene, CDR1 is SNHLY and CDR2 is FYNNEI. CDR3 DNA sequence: TGTGCCAGCAGTGACCCCCGGACTAGCGGGGCACAAGAGACCCAGTACTTC. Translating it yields CASSDPRTSGAQETQYF.

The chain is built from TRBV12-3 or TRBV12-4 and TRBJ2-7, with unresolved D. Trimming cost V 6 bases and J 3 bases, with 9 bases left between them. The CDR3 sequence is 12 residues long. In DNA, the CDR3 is TGTGCCAGCAGCCTTCTGGACTACGAGCAGTACTTC. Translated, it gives CASSLLDYEQYF.

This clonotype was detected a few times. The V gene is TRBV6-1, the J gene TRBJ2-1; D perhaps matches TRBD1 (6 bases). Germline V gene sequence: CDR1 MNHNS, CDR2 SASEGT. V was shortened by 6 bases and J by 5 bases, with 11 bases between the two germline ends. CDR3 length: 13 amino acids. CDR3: CASRNSGDNEQFF. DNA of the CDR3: TGTGCCAGCAGGAACTCAGGGGACAATGAGCAGTTCTTC.

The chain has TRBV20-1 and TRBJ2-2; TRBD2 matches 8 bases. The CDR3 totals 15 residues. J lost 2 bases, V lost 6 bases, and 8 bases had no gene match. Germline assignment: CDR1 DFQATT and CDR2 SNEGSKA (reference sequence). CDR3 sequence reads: CSATGLGDNTGELFF. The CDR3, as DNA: TGCAGTGCCACGGGACTAGGGGATAACACCGGGGAGCTGTTTTTT.

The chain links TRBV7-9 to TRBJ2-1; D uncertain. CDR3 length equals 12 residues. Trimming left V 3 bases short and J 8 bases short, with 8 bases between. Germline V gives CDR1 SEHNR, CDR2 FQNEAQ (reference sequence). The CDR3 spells CASSFTIDEQFF. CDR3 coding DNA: TGTGCCAGCAGCTTCACGATCGATGAGCAGTTCTTC.

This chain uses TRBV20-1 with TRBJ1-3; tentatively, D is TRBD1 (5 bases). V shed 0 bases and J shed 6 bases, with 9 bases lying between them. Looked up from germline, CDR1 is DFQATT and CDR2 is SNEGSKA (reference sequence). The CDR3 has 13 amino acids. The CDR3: CSAREGTINTIYF. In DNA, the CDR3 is TGCAGTGCTAGAGAGGGGACCATAAACACCATATATTTT.

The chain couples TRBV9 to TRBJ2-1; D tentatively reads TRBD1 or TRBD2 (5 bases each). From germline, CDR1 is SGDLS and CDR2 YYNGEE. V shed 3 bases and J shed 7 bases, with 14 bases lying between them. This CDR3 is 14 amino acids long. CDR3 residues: CASSETGTGNEQFF. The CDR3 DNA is TGTGCCAGCAGCGAAACCGGGACGGGGAATGAGCAGTTCTTC.

CDR3 DNA sequence: TGTGCCAGCAGCCACGGGAGGTTCGCGAAGGGTACCGGGGAGCTGTTTTTT. Residues: CASSHGRFAKGTGELFF. The genes are TRBV9 and TRBJ2-2, with 7 bases fitting TRBD2. Trimming took 4 bases from V and 5 from J; bases not matched to a gene: 14. CDR3 length: 17 amino acids. CDR1 and CDR2 (germline): SGDLS, YYNGEE.

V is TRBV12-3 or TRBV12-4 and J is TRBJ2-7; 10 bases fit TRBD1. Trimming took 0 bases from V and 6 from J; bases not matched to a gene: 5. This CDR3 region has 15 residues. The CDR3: CASSLATGGPAEQYF. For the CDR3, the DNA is TGTGCCAGCAGTTTAGCGACAGGGGGCCCCGCCGAGCAGTACTTC.

The DNA for the CDR3 is TGTGCCAGCAGCTTAGACCTAGCCAGCACAGATACGCAGTATTTT. This translates into CASSLDLASTDTQYF. The V gene is TRBV11-2, the J gene TRBJ2-3; tentatively, D is TRBD2 (5 bases). Germline CDR1 reads SGHAT; CDR2 reads FQNNGV. This CDR3 comprises 15 residues. V was shortened by 0 bases and J by 0 bases, with 7 bases between the two germline ends.

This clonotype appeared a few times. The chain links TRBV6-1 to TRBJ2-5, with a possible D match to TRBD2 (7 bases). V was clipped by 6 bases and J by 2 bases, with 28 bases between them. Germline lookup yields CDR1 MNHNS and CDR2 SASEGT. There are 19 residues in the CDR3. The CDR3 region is CASRPSPGGPFIIQETQYF. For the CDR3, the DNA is TGTGCCAGCAGACCCTCGCCCGGGGGGCCATTCATCATACAAGAGACCCAGTACTTC.

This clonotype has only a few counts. The chain's CDR3 is CASSPRQGAWETQYF. CDR3 nucleotide sequence: TGTGCCAGCAGTCCCCGGCAGGGGGCTTGGGAGACCCAGTACTTC. J is TRBJ2-5 and V is TRBV12-3 or TRBV12-4; 8 bases are a match to TRBD1. The CDR3 spans 15 residues. Trimming removed 5 bases from V and 5 bases from J; junction bases left unmatched: 10.

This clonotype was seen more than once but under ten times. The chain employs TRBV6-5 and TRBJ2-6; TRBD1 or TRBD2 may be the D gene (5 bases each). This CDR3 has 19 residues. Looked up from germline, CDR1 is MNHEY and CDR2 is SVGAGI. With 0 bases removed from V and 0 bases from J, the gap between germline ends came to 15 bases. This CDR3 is CASSYSLPGPSSGANVLTF. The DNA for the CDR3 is TGTGCCAGCAGTTACTCACTGCCGGGACCCAGCTCTGGGGCCAACGTCCTGACTTTC.

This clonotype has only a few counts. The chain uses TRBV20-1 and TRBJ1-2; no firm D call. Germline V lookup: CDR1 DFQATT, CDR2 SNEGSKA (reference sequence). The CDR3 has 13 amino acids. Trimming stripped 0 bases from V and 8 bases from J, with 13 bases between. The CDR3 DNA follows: TGCAGTGCTAGAGATGGTGGCGGGGAGGGCTACACCTTC. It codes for CSARDGGGEGYTF.

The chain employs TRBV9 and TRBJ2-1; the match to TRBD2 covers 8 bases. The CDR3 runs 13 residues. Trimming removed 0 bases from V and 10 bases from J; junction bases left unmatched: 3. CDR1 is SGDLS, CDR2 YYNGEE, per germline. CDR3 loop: CASSVGVAGEQFF. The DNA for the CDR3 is TGTGCCAGCAGCGTAGGAGTAGCGGGAGAGCAGTTCTTC.

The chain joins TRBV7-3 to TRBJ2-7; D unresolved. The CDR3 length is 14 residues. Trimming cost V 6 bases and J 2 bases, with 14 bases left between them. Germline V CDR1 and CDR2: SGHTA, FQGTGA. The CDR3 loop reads CASSPGGSTYEQYF. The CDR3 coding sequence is TGTGCCAGCAGTCCAGGTGGATCAACCTACGAGCAGTACTTC. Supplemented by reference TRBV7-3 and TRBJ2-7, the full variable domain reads GAGVSQTPSNKVTEKGKYVELRCDPISGHTALYWYRQSLGQGPEFLIYFQGTGAADDSGLPNDRFFAVRPEGSVSTLKIQRTERGDSAVYLCASSPGGSTYEQYFGPGTRLTVT.

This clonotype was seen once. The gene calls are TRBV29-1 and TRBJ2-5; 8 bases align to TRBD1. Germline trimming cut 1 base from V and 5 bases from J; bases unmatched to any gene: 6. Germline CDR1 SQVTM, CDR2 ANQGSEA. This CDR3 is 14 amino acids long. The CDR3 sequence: CSVEVLRGPETQYF. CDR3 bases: TGCAGCGTTGAAGTCCTCAGGGGGCCCGAGACCCAGTACTTC.

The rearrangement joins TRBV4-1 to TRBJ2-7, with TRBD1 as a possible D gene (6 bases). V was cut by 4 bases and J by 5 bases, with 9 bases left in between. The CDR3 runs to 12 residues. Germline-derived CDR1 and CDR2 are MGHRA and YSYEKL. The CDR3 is CASSRGQNEQYF. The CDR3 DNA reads TGCGCCAGCAGCCGAGGACAGAACGAGCAGTACTTC.

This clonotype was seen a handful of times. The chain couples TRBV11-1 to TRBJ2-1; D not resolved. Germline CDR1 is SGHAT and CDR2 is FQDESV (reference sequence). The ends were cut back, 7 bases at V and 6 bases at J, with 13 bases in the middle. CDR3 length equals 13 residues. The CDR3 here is CASKSVSGNEQFF. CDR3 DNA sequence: TGTGCCAGCAAGAGCGTATCAGGCAATGAGCAGTTCTTC.

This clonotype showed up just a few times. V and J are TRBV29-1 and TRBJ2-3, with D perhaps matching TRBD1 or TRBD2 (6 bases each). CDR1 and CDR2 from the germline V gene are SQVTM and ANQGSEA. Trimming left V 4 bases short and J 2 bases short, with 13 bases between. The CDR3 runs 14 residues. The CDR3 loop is CSVGEGDSTDTQYF. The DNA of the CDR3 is TGCAGCGTTGGTGAGGGGGACTCCACAGATACGCAGTATTTT.

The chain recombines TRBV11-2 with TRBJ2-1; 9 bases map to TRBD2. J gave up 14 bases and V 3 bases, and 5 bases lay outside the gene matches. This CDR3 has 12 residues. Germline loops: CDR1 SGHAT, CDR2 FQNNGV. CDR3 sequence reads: CASSFSGGWEFF. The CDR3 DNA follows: TGTGCCAGCAGCTTTAGCGGGGGATGGGAGTTCTTC.

The CDR3 DNA reads TGTGCCAGCAGTTTGGCGGGGCCGGGTGGGACTGAAGCTTTCTTT. It encodes CASSLAGPGGTEAFF. The chain joins TRBV12-3 or TRBV12-4 to TRBJ1-1; D possibly corresponds to TRBD1 (5 bases). Trimming took 3 bases from V and 5 from J, leaving 16 bases between them. This CDR3 region has 15 residues.

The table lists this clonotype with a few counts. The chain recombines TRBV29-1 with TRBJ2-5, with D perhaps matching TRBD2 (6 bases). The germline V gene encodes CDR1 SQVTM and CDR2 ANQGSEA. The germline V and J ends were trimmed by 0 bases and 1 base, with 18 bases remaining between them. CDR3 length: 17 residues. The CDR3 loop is CSVEDGSGAGPQETQYF. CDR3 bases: TGCAGCGTTGAAGATGGCTCCGGGGCGGGGCCCCAAGAGACCCAGTACTTC. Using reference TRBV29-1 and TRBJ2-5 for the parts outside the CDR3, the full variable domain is SAVISQKPSRDICQRGTSLTIQCQVDSQVTMMFWYRQQPGQSLTLIATANQGSEATYESGFVIDKFPISRPNLTFSTLTVSNMSPEDSSIYLCSVEDGSGAGPQETQYFGPGTRLLVL.

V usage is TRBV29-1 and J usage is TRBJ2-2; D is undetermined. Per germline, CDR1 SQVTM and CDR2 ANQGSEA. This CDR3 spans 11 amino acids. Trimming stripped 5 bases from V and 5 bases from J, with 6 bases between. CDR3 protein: CSVWLTGELFF. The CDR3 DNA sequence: TGCAGCGTTTGGTTGACCGGGGAGCTGTTTTTT.

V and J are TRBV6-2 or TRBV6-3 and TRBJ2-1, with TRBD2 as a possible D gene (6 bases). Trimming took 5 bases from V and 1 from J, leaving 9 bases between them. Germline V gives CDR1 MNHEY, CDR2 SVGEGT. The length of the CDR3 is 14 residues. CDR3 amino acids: CASSPLASYNEQFF. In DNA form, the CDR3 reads TGTGCCAGCAGTCCCCTAGCGTCCTACAATGAGCAGTTCTTC.

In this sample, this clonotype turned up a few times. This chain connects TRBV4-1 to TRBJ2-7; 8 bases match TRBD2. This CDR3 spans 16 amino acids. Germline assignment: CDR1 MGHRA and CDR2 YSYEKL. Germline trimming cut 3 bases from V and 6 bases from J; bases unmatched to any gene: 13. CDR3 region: CASSQEIRSGGFEQYF. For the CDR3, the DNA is TGCGCCAGCAGCCAGGAGATACGGAGCGGGGGATTCGAGCAGTACTTC.

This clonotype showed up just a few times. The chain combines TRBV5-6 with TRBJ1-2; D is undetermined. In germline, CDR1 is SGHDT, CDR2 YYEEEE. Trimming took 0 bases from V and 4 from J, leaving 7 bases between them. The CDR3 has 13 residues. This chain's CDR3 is CASSLVNSYGYTF. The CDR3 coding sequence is TGTGCCAGCAGCTTGGTAAACAGCTATGGCTACACCTTC.

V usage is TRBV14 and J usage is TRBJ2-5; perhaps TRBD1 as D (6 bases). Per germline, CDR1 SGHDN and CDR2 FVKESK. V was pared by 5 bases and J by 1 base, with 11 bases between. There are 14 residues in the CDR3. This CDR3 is CASSFGQIQETQYF. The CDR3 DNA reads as TGTGCCAGCAGCTTTGGACAGATCCAAGAGACCCAGTACTTC.

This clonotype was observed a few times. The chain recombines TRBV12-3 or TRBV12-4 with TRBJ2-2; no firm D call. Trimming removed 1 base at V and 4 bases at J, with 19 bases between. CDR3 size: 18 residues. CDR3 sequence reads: CASSLGQETMRSTGELFF. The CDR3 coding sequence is TGTGCCAGCAGTTTAGGGCAGGAAACCATGAGAAGCACCGGGGAGCTGTTTTTT.

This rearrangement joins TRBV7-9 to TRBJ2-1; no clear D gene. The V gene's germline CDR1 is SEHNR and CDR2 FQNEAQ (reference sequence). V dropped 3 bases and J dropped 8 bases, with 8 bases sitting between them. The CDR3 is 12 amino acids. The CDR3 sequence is CASSFGIYEQFF. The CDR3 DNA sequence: TGTGCCAGCAGCTTCGGCATCTATGAGCAGTTCTTC.